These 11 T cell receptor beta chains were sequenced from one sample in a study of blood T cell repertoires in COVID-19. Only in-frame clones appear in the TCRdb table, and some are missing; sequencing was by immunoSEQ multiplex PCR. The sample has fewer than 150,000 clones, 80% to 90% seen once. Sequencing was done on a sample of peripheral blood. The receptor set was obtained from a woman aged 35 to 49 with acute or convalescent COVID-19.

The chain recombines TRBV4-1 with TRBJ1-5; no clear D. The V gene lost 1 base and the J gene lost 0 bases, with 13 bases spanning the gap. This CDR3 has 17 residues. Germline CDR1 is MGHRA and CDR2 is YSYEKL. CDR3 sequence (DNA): TGCGCCAGCAGCCAAGGCGGAGCCAGTTATAGCAATCAGCCCCAGCATTTT. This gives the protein CASSQGGASYSNQPQHF.

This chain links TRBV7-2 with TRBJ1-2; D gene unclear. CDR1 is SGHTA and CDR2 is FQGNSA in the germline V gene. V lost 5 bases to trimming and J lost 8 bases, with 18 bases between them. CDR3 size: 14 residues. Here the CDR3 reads CASSALPGSGGYTF. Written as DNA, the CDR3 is TGTGCCAGCAGCGCCCTACCAGGTTCAGGAGGCTACACCTTC.

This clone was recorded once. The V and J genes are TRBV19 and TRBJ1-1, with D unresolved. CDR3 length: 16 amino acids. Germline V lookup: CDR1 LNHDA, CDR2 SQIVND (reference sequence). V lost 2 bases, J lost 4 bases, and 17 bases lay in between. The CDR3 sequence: CASSIRSAGSGTEAFF. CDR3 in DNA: TGTGCCAGTAGTATAAGGTCGGCCGGGTCCGGCACTGAAGCTTTCTTT.

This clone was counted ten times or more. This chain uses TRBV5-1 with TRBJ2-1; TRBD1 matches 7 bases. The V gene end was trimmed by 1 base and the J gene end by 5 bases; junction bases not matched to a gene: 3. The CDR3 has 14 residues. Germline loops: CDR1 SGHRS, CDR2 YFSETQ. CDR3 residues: CASSLNRGNNEQFF. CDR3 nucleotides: TGCGCCAGCAGCTTGAACAGGGGTAACAATGAGCAGTTCTTC.

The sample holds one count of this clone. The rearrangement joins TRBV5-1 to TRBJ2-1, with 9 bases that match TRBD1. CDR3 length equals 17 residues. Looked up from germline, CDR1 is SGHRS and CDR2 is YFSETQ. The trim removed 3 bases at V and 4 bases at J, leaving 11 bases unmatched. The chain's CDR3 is CASSSGTGLGPYNEQFF. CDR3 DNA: TGCGCCAGCAGCTCCGGGACAGGGTTAGGGCCATACAATGAGCAGTTCTTC.

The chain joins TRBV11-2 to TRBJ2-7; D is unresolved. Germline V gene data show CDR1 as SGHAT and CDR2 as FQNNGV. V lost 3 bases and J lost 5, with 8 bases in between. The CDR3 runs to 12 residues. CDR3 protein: CASSFWLNEQYF. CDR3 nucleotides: TGTGCCAGCAGCTTCTGGCTTAACGAGCAGTACTTC.

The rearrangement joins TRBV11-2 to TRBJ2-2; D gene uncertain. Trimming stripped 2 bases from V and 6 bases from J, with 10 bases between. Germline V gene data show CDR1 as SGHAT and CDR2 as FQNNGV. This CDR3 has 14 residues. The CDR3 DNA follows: TGTGCCAGCAGCTTACAGGCAGCTCCCGGGGAGCTGTTTTTT. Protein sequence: CASSLQAAPGELFF.

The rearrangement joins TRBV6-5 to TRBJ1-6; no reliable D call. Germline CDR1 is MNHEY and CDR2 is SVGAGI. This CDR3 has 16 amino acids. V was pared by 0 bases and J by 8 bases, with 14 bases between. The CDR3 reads CASSYSKRVEDSPLHF. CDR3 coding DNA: TGTGCCAGCAGTTACTCGAAGAGGGTCGAGGATTCACCCCTCCACTTT.

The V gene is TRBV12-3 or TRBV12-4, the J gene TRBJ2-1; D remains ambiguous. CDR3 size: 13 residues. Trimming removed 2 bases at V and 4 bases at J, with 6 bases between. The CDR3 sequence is CASSLNSYNEQFF. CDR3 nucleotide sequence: TGTGCCAGCAGTTTAAACAGTTACAATGAGCAGTTCTTC.

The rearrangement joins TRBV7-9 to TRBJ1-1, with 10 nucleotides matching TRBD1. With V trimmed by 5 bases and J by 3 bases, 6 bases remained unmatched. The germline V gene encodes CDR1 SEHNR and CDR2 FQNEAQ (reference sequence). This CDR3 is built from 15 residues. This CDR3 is CASSVRQGADTEAFF. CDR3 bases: TGTGCCAGCAGCGTGCGACAGGGGGCGGACACTGAAGCTTTCTTT.

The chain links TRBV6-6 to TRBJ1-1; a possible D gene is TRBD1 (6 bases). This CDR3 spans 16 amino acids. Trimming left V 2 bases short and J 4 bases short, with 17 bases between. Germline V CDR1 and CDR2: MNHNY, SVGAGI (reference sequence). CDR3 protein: CASSYHARGRGTEAFF. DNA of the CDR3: TGTGCCAGCAGTTACCACGCGAGGGGGAGGGGCACTGAAGCTTTCTTT.